This record concerns one T cell receptor beta chain sequence. The antigen is unknown. These data come from a study of response to subunit inactivated influenza vaccine. Study-level points and caveats: The study's authors posited that every seasonal influenza vaccination enlists few new T cells.

MiXCR, run by TCRdb on the RT-PCR reads, gives a single entry per CDR3 protein. The sample includes 300,000 to 350,000 distinct CDR3 sequences, just over 20% of them seen just once. The ends lost 1 base at V and 10 bases at J; junction bases unmatched: 11. The length of the CDR3 is 14 residues. Germline V gene sequence: CDR1 DFQATT, CDR2 SNEGSKA (reference sequence). The rearrangement links TRBV20-1 to TRBJ1-1, with TRBD1 identical over 8 bases. This receptor was identified in a man between 50 and 75 years old who received an inactivated influenza vaccine. The sequencing used PBMCs from blood, collected approximately 20 months after vaccination. The CDR3 DNA follows: TGCAGTGCTAGAGGACAGGGGCCGGGGTACGGAGCTTTCTTT. Amino acid sequence: CSARGQGPGYGAFF.